This TCR beta chain was documented in a study of cytomegalovirus exposure and HLA in healthy donors. The study, taken as a whole, reports: A list of 164 TCR beta chains associated with cytomegalovirus was given. It was taken for granted in presence/absence analyses that sequencing depth across donors was roughly uniform.

V shed 4 bases, J shed 0 bases, and the junction held 5 bases outside the gene matches. The CDR3 extends over 16 amino acids. In germline, CDR1 is SGHRS, CDR2 YFSETQ. The PCR ran on 60 Vbeta and 13 Jbeta primers. Produced via immunoSEQ multiplex PCR; TCRdb's table is partial and in-frame only. Altogether 100,000 to 150,000 clones are present, around four fifths being singletons, with the ten largest covering roughly 4%. With respect to this clone: Its antigen is still unknown.

This TCR came from a woman between 40 and 55 years old in good health and CMV-seropositive. Sequencing was carried out using PBMCs. V and J are TRBV5-1 and TRBJ2-3; 10 positions match TRBD2. The CDR3 DNA is TGCGCCAGCAGCCTGGGACTAGCGACTAGCACAGATACGCAGTATTTT. Translation gives CASSLGLATSTDTQYF.